This is a list of T cell receptor beta chains from one sample in a study of cytotoxic CD8 clonotypes in ibrutinib-treated CLL. Profiled with immunoSEQ multiplex PCR; TCRdb holds only in-frame clones, not every one. The sample has 130,000 or so clones, around 84% seen once; the top ten hold roughly 3.5%. Sample: PBMCs, taken after 24 months of ibrutinib treatment. The receptors shown here come from a human donor with chronic lymphocytic leukemia. The CDR3 runs from the conserved cysteine through the conserved F or W. A D gene is named only where the DNA matches it firmly. Clone size is stated in some rows and not others, as once, few, many or a class when expanded.

TRBD1	TRBV7-2	NA	TRBJ2-1	CASSRPYRGRDNEQFF	TGTGCCAGCAGCCGGCCCTACAGGGGGCGGGACAATGAGCAGTTCTTC
TRBD2	TRBV9	NA	TRBJ2-1	CASSVAISGHNEQFF	TGTGCCAGCAGCGTAGCGATTAGCGGGCACAATGAGCAGTTCTTC
NA	TRBV5-6	NA	TRBJ1-2	CASSPGPGAGYGYTF	TGTGCCAGCAGCCCCGGGCCGGGCGCGGGCTATGGCTACACCTTC
TRBD1	TRBV19	NA	TRBJ1-5	CASSSVSLDRVGNQPQHF	TGTGCCAGTAGTTCCGTAAGCCTCGACAGGGTAGGGAATCAGCCCCAGCATTTT
TRBD1	TRBV9	few	TRBJ2-7	CASSVASRDRFSEQYF	TGTGCCAGCAGCGTAGCCTCTCGGGACAGGTTTTCCGAGCAGTACTTC
NA	TRBV11-2	NA	TRBJ2-7	CASSLGGENEQYF	TGTGCCAGCAGCTTAGGGGGTGAGAACGAGCAGTACTTC
TRBD1	TRBV19	NA	TRBJ1-5	CASSLGQGELRGQPQHF	TGTGCCAGTAGTCTGGGACAGGGTGAGCTAAGGGGTCAGCCCCAGCATTTT
NA	TRBV7-2	NA	TRBJ2-5	CASSLGFLGPQETQYF	TGTGCCAGCAGCTTAGGGTTTTTGGGTCCCCAAGAGACCCAGTACTTC
TRBD1	TRBV5-6	few	TRBJ2-7	CASSVGQSSYEQYF	TGTGCCAGCAGCGTGGGACAGAGCTCCTACGAGCAGTACTTC
NA	TRBV28	NA	TRBJ2-7	CASSFPQSTGPYEQYF	TGTGCCAGCAGTTTTCCCCAATCGACAGGACCCTACGAGCAGTACTTC
NA	TRBV20-1	NA	TRBJ2-7	CSAWSRGEQYF	TGCAGTGCTTGGTCACGAGGCGAGCAGTACTTC
NA	TRBV5-1	NA	TRBJ2-7	CASSLVRESAQYF	TGTGCCAGCAGCTTGGTTCGGGAGAGTGCGCAGTACTTC
NA	TRBV9	NA	TRBJ2-7	CASSVGSGASYEQYF	TGTGCCAGCAGCGTAGGTTCAGGGGCCTCCTACGAGCAGTACTTC
NA	TRBV7-9	few	TRBJ1-2	CASSLGQGDGYTF	TGTGCCAGCAGCTTAGGGCAGGGCGATGGCTACACCTTC
NA	TRBV23-1	NA	TRBJ1-5	CASSLWRQPQHF	TGCGCCAGCAGTCTTTGGCGTCAGCCCCAGCATTTT
NA	TRBV19	once	TRBJ1-1	CASSIVTGWSTEAFF	TGTGCCAGTAGTATTGTAACGGGGTGGAGCACTGAAGCTTTCTTT
TRBD2	TRBV11-2	few	TRBJ2-3	CASRPGTNTDTQYF	TGTGCCAGCAGGCCCGGGACTAACACAGATACGCAGTATTTT
NA	TRBV19	NA	TRBJ1-5	CASSIRLGGGNQPQHF	TGTGCCAGTAGTATACGACTTGGGGGTGGCAATCAGCCCCAGCATTTT
NA	TRBV6-4	few	TRBJ1-1	CASSEGRNTEAFF	TGTGCCAGCAGTGAAGGGAGAAACACTGAAGCTTTCTTT
NA	TRBV4-1	NA	TRBJ1-2	CASSLTTAEVSGYTF	TGCGCCAGCAGCCTGACGACAGCGGAAGTCTCCGGCTACACCTTC
TRBD1	TRBV6-1	NA	TRBJ1-3	CASRDRGSSGNTIYF	TGTGCCAGCAGGGACAGGGGTAGCTCTGGAAACACCATATATTTT